A selection of T cell receptor beta chains follows, all from one sample in a study of graft-versus-host responses after intestinal transplantation. Only in-frame clones appear in the TCRdb table, and some are missing; sequencing was by immunoSEQ multiplex PCR. The profile covers 75,000 to 100,000 clones, with about 93% appearing a single time and around 0.17% taken by the ten largest. These receptors' antigens are unknown. Source: unstimulated CD4+ T cells sorted from spleen or lymph node cells, taken before intestinal transplant. These receptor sequences come from a human donor who received an intestinal transplant. CDR3s include the opening cysteine and the closing phenylalanine or tryptophan. Fields, in order: CDR3 DNA, CDR3 protein, clone size, J gene, V gene, D gene. The D gene is left open where the match is weak. Expanded clones are given a class, and other clones once, few, many or no size at all.

DNA: TGTGCCAGCAGCTTGGTATTACAGACCGGGGAGCTGTTTTTT; CDR3: CASSLVLQTGELFF; size: .; J: TRBJ2-2; V: TRBV5-5; D: .
DNA: TGTGCCAGCAGCTTGGTGGTGGGGGCACGTGAAAAACTGTTTTTT; CDR3: CASSLVVGAREKLFF; size: .; J: TRBJ1-4; V: TRBV5-5; D: .
DNA: TGTGCCAGCAGTTTGGACAGGGAAACGTCCGGCTACACCTTC; CDR3: CASSLDRETSGYTF; size: .; J: TRBJ1-2; V: TRBV7-9; D: TRBD1
DNA: TGCGCCAGCAGCTTGGGCGGGCCAACCGGGGAGCTGTTTTTT; CDR3: CASSLGGPTGELFF; size: once; J: TRBJ2-2; V: TRBV5-1; D: .
DNA: TGCGCCAGCAGCTTGTTCCCAGCTAGCGGGGGGGCCTATGAGCAGTTCTTC; CDR3: CASSLFPASGGAYEQFF; size: few; J: TRBJ2-1; V: TRBV5-1; D: TRBD2
DNA: TGCGCCAGCAGCCGGGGAAATTTAGGTGGGCTGGAGGAGACCCAGTACTTC; CDR3: CASSRGNLGGLEETQYF; size: .; J: TRBJ2-5; V: TRBV5-1; D: .
DNA: TGTGCCATCACCGGGACAGGGGATATAAACACCATATATTTT; CDR3: CAITGTGDINTIYF; size: .; J: TRBJ1-3; V: TRBV10-3; D: TRBD1
DNA: TGTGCCAGCAGTTATCTCAGCACAGATACGCAGTATTTT; CDR3: CASSYLSTDTQYF; size: .; J: TRBJ2-3; V: TRBV6-5; D: .
DNA: TGTGCCAGCAGCGTCGACAGGGCGGTGGCTAACTATGGCTACACCTTC; CDR3: CASSVDRAVANYGYTF; size: .; J: TRBJ1-2; V: TRBV5-8; D: TRBD1
DNA: TGTGCCAGCAGCACAGGACAGGGGAGGGGCTACACCTTC; CDR3: CASSTGQGRGYTF; size: .; J: TRBJ1-2; V: TRBV13; D: TRBD1
DNA: TGTGCCAGCAAGACTAGCGGGAGGGCCGATACGCAGTATTTT; CDR3: CASKTSGRADTQYF; size: .; J: TRBJ2-3; V: TRBV4-2; D: TRBD2
DNA: TGTGCCAGCAGTTACGCGGGACAGCCCGTTCCCGGGGAGCTGTTTTTT; CDR3: CASSYAGQPVPGELFF; size: .; J: TRBJ2-2; V: TRBV6-6; D: .
DNA: TGTGCCAGCAGCTTCGACAGAGTCTTAAGCTCCTACAATGAGCAGTTCTTC; CDR3: CASSFDRVLSSYNEQFF; size: .; J: TRBJ2-1; V: TRBV11-2; D: .
DNA: TGTGCCAGCAGAGAAACGACAGGAGGTCGTACGCAGTATTTT; CDR3: CASRETTGGRTQYF; size: .; J: TRBJ2-3; V: TRBV6-1; D: .
DNA: TGTGCCAGCACTTTACACGGGACAGGGGGCGGAAAACTGTTTTTT; CDR3: CASTLHGTGGGKLFF; size: .; J: TRBJ1-4; V: TRBV28; D: TRBD1
DNA: TGTGCCAGCAGTTACTCGGGGGGGCCCCAGCATTTT; CDR3: CASSYSGGPQHF; size: .; J: TRBJ1-5; V: TRBV6-5; D: .
DNA: TGTGCCAGCAGCACCCGACAGTCTAATAATTCACCCCTCCACTTT; CDR3: CASSTRQSNNSPLHF; size: .; J: TRBJ1-6; V: TRBV21-1; D: .
DNA: TGTGCCAGCCAGGGGGCAAACAATCAGCCCCAGCATTTT; CDR3: CASQGANNQPQHF; size: .; J: TRBJ1-5; V: TRBV25-1; D: TRBD1
DNA: TGTGCCTGGAGTGTACGGAGCACAGATACGCAGTATTTT; CDR3: CAWSVRSTDTQYF; size: .; J: TRBJ2-3; V: TRBV30; D: .
DNA: TGTGCCAGCAGTACCTACCGACGGGGGGGCTATGGCTACACCTTC; CDR3: CASSTYRRGGYGYTF; size: .; J: TRBJ1-2; V: TRBV6-5; D: .
DNA: TGCGCCAGCAGCTTATCACCTTCAGGGGGTCAAGGCTACACCTTC; CDR3: CASSLSPSGGQGYTF; size: .; J: TRBJ1-2; V: TRBV5-1; D: TRBD1
DNA: TGCAGCGTTGGCCGGGAAAAAAACATTCAGTACTTC; CDR3: CSVGREKNIQYF; size: .; J: TRBJ2-4; V: TRBV29-1; D: .